What follows describes a single T cell receptor (beta chain). Its antigen remains unknown. The data belong to a study of T cell responses to AZD1222 COVID-19 vaccine. Study-wide results and limits: Epitopes outside B.1.351 and B.1.1.7 mutated regions reportedly drew nearly half of spike TCRs. Baseline antibody screening turned up just six seropositive AZD1222 recipients.

Sequenced by immunoSEQ multiplex PCR; TCRdb stores in-frame clones only, minus some. The top ten clones hold roughly 8% of a sample with about 130,000 clones, about 88% of them seen once. CDR1 and CDR2 from the germline V gene are SGDLS and YYNGEE. The length of the CDR3 is 14 residues. V trimming: 0 bases; J trimming: 12 bases; junction bases outside the gene matches: 8. Material: peripheral blood, obtained on day 0 of AZD1222 vaccination. J is TRBJ1-1 and V is TRBV9, with 10 bases identical to TRBD1. The source is an adult in good health. The CDR3 sequence: CASSVEGTGVGSFF. CDR3 bases: TGTGCCAGCAGCGTAGAAGGGACAGGGGTCGGTTCTTTCTTT.